The sequence of this T cell receptor beta chain was determined in a study of cytomegalovirus exposure and HLA in healthy donors. General observations from the study: A further, later analysis showed that HLA-associated TCR beta chains (compared with equally common others) were more clonally expanded.

As to this clone: The antigen is undetermined.

Germline lookup yields CDR1 MNHNS and CDR2 SASEGT. The CDR3 loop spans 14 amino acids. V gave up 5 bases and J gave up 2 bases; unmatched junction bases: 3. It was with 60 Vbeta and 13 Jbeta primers that the PCR ran. Only in-frame clones appear in the TCRdb table, and some are missing; sequencing was by immunoSEQ multiplex PCR. The sample totals 130,000 to 150,000 clones. Donors consisted of healthy bone marrow donors. The sequencing sample was made of PBMCs. This clonotype originated in a man aged 35 to 55 in good health and CMV-seronegative. The chain recombines TRBV6-1 with TRBJ2-3; 8 positions match TRBD1. DNA of the CDR3: TGTGCCAGCAGTCGGGACAGGACCACAGATACGCAGTATTTT. Encoded protein: CASSRDRTTDTQYF.